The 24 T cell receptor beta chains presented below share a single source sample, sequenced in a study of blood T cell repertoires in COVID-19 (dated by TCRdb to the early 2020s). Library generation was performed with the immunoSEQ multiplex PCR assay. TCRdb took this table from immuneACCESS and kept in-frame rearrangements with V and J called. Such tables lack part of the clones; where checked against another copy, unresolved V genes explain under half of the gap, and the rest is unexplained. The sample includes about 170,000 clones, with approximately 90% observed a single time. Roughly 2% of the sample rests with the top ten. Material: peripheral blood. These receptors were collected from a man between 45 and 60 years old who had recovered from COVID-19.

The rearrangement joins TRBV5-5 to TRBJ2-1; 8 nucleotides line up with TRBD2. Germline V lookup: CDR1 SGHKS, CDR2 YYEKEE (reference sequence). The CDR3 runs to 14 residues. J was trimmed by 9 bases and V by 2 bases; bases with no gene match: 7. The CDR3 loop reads CASSFAGLVVEQFF. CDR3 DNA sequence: TGTGCCAGCAGCTTTGCGGGACTAGTGGTTGAGCAGTTCTTC.

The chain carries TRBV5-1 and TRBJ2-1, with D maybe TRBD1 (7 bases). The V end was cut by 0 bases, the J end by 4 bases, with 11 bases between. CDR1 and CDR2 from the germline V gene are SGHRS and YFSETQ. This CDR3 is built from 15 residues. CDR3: CASSLAGGIYNEQFF. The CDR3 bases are TGCGCCAGCAGCTTGGCAGGGGGGATATACAATGAGCAGTTCTTC. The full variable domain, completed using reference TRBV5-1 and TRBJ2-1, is KAGVTQTPRYLIKTRGQQVTLSCSPISGHRSVSWYQQTPGQGLQFLFEYFSETQRNKGNFPGRFSGRQFSNSRSEMNVSTLELGDSALYLCASSLAGGIYNEQFFGPGTRLTVL.

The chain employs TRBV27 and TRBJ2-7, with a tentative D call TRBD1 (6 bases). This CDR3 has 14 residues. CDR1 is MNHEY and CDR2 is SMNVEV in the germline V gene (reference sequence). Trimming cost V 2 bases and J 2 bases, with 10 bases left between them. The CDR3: CASSLQGPAYEQYF. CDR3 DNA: TGTGCCAGCAGTTTACAGGGGCCGGCCTACGAGCAGTACTTC.

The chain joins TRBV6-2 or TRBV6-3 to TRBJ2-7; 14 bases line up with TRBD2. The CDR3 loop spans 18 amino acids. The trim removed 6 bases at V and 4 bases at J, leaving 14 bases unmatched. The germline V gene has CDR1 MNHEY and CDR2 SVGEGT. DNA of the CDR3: TGTGCCAGCAGCACGAGAACGGGACTAGCGGGAGTCATTTACGAGCAGTACTTC. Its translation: CASSTRTGLAGVIYEQYF.

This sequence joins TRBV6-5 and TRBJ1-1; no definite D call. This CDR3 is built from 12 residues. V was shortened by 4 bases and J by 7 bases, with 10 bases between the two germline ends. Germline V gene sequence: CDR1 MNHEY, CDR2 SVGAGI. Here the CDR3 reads CASSSDVNEAFF. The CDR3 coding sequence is TGTGCCAGCAGTTCAGATGTCAATGAAGCTTTCTTT.

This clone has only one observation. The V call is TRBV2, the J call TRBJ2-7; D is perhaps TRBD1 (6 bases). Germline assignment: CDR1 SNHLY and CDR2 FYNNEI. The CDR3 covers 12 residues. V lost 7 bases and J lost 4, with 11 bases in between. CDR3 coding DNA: TGTGCCAGCAACGCAGGGGCTTACGAGCAGTACTTC. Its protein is CASNAGAYEQYF.

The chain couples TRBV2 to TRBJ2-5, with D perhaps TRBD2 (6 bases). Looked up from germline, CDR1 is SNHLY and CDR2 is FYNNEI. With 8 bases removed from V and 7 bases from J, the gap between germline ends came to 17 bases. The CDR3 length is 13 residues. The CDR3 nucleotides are TGTGCCAGCGGCGGGACTTTGGGATCGACCCAGTACTTC. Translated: CASGGTLGSTQYF. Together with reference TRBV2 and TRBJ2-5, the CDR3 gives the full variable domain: EPEVTQTPSHQVTQMGQEVILRCVPISNHLYFYWYRQILGQKVEFLVSFYNNEISEKSEIFDDQFSVERPDGSNFTLKIRSTKLEDSAMYFCASGGTLGSTQYFGPGTRLLVL.

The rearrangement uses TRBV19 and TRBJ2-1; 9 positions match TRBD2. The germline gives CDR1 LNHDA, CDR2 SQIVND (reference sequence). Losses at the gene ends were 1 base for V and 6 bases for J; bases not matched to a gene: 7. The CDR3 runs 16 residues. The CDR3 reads CASSIVGSGSGNEQFF. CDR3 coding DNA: TGTGCCAGTAGTATAGTGGGTAGCGGGAGCGGCAATGAGCAGTTCTTC.

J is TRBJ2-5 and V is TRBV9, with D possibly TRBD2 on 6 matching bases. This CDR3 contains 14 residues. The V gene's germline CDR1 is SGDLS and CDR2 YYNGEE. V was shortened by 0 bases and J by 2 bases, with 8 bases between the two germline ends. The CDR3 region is CASSVDAGQETQYF. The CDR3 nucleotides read TGTGCCAGCAGCGTAGACGCGGGACAAGAGACCCAGTACTTC.

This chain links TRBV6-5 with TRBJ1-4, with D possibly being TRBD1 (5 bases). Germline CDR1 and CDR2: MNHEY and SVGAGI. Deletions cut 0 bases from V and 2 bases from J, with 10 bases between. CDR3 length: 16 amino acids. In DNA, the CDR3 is TGTGCCAGCAGTTACTCTGCGCCAGGGACTAATGAAAAACTGTTTTTT. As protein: CASSYSAPGTNEKLFF.

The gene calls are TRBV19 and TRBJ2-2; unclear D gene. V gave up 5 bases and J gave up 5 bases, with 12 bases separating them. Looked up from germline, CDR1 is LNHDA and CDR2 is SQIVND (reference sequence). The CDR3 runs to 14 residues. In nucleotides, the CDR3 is TGTGCCAGTAGTCTTTACCGACAAACCGGGGAGCTGTTTTTT. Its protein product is CASSLYRQTGELFF. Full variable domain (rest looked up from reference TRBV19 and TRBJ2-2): DGGITQSPKYLFRKEGQNVTLSCEQNLNHDAMYWYRQDPGQGLRLIYYSQIVNDFQKGDIAEGYSVSREKKESFPLTVTSAQKNPTAFYLCASSLYRQTGELFFGEGSRLTVL.

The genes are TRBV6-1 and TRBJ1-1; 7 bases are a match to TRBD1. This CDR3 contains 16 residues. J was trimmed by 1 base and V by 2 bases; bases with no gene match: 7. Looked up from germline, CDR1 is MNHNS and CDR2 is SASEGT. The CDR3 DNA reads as TGTGCCAGCAGTGAATTAGGGGGCGCGAGGAACACTGAAGCTTTCTTT. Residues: CASSELGGARNTEAFF.

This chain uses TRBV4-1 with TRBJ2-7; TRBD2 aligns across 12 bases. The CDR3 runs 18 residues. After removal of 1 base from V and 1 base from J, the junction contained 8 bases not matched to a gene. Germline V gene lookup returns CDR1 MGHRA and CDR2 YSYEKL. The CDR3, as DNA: TGCGCCAGCAGCCAAGCGGAGCTAGCGGGAGGGCTATCCTACGAGCAGTACTTC. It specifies CASSQAELAGGLSYEQYF.

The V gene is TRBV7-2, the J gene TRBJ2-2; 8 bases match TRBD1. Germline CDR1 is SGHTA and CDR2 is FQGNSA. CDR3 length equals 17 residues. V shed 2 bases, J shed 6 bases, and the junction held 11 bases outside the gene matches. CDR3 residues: CASSLMRTGKGAGELFF. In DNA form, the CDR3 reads TGTGCCAGCAGCTTAATGAGGACAGGGAAGGGTGCCGGGGAGCTGTTTTTT.

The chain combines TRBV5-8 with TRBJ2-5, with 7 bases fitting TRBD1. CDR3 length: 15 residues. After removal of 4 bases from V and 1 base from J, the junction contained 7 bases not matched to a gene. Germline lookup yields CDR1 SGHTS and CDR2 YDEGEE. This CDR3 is CASSPAGTAQETQYF. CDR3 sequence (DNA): TGTGCCAGCAGCCCCGCCGGGACAGCCCAAGAGACCCAGTACTTC.

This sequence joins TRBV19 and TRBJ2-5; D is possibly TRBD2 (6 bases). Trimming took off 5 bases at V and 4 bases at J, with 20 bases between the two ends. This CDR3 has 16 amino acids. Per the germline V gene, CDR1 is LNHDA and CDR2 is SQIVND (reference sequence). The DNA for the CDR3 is TGTGCCAGTAGTTGGCAGCATGGCAGGAGGGGAGAGACCCAGTACTTC. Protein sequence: CASSWQHGRRGETQYF.

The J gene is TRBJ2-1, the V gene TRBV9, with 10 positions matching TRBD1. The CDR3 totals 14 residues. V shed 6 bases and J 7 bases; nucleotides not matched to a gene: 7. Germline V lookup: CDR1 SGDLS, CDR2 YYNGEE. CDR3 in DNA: TGTGCCAGCAATCGGGACAGGGGAGGGAATGAGCAGTTCTTC. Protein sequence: CASNRDRGGNEQFF.

In nucleotides, the CDR3 is TGTGCCAGCAGCTTAACTCGGCGGGAAGGAACCTACGAGCAGTACTTC. Encoded protein: CASSLTRREGTYEQYF. V gene TRBV7-3 combines with J gene TRBJ2-7; D possibly corresponds to TRBD2 (6 bases). Germline-derived CDR1 and CDR2 are SGHTA and FQGTGA. The CDR3 is 16 residues long. The V and J ends lost 0 bases and 2 bases respectively, with 14 bases between them.

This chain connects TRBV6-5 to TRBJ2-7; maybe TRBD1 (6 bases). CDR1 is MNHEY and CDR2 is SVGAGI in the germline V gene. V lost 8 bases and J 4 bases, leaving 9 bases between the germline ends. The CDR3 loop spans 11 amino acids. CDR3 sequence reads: CASGDTYEQYF. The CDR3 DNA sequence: TGTGCCAGCGGGGACACTTACGAGCAGTACTTC.

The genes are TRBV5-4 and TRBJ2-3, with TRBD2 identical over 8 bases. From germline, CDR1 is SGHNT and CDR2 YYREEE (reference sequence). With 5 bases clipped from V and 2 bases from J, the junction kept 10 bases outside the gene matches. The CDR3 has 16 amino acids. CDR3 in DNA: TGTGCCAGCAGTTACGGGAGGGCCTCTGTCACAGATACGCAGTATTTT. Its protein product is CASSYGRASVTDTQYF.

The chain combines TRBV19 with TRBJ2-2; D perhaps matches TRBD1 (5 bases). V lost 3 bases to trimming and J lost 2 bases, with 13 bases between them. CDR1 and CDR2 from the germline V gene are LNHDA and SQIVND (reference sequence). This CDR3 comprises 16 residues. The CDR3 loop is CASSIAGQKNTGELFF. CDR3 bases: TGTGCCAGTAGTATCGCAGGGCAGAAAAACACCGGGGAGCTGTTTTTT. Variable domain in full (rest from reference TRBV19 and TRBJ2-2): DGGITQSPKYLFRKEGQNVTLSCEQNLNHDAMYWYRQDPGQGLRLIYYSQIVNDFQKGDIAEGYSVSREKKESFPLTVTSAQKNPTAFYLCASSIAGQKNTGELFFGEGSRLTVL.

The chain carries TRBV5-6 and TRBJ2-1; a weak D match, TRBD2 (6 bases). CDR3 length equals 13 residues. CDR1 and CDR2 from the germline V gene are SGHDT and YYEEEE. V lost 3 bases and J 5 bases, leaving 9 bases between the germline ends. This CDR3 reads CASSSGLNNEQFF. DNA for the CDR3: TGTGCCAGCAGCTCGGGACTGAACAATGAGCAGTTCTTC. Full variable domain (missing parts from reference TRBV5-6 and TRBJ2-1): DAGVTQSPTHLIKTRGQQVTLRCSPKSGHDTVSWYQQALGQGPQFIFQYYEEEERQRGNFPDRFSGHQFPNYSSELNVNALLLGDSALYLCASSSGLNNEQFFGPGTRLTVL.

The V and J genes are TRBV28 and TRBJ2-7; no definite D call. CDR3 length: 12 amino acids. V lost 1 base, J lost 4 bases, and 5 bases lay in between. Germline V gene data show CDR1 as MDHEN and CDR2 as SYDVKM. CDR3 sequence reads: CASSLSLYEQYF. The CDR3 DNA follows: TGTGCCAGCAGTTTATCCCTTTACGAGCAGTACTTC.

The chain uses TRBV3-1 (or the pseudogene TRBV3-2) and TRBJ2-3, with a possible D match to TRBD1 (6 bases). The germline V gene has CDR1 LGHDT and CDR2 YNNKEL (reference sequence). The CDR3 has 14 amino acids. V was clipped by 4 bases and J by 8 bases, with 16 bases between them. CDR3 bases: TGTGCCAGCAGCCCAGGGACACTGCTGAGTACGCAGTATTTT. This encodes CASSPGTLLSTQYF.